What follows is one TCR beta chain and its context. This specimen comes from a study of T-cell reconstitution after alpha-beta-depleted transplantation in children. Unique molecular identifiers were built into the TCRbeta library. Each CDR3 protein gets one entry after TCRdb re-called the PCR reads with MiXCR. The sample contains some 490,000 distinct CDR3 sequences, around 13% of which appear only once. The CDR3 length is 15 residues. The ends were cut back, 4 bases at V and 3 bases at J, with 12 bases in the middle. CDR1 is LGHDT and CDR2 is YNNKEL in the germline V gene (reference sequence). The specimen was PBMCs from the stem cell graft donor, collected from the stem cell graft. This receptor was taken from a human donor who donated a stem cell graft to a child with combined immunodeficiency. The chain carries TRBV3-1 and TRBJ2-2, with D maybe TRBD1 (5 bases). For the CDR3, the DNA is TGTGCCAGCAGCCCCGACAGCTCTTACACCGGGGAGCTGTTTTTT. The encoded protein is CASSPDSSYTGELFF.